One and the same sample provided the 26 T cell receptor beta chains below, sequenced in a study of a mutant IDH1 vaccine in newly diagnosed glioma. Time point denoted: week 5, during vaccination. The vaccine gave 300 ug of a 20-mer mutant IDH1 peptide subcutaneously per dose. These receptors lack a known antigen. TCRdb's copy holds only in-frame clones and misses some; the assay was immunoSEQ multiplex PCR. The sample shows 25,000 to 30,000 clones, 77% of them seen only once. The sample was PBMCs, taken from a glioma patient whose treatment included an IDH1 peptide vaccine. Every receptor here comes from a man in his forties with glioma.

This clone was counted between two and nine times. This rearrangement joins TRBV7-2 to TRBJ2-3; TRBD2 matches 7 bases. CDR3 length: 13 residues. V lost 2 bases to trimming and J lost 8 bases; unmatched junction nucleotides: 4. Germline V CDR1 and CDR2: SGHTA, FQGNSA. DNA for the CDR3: TGTGCCAGCAGCTTACGGGGGGAGGGTACGCAGTATTTT. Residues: CASSLRGEGTQYF.

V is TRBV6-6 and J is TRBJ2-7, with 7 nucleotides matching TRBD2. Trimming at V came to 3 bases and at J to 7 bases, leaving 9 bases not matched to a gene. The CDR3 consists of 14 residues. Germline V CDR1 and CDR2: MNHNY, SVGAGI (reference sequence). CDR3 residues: CASSYARQGGEQYF. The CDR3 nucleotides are TGTGCCAGCAGTTATGCGCGTCAGGGAGGGGAGCAGTACTTC.

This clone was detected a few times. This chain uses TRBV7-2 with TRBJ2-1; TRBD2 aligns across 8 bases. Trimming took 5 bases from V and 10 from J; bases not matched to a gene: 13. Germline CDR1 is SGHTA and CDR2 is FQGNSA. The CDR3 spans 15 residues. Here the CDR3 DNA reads TGTGCCAGCAGCCCAGCCTCCGGGACTAGTCAAGAGCAGTTCTTC. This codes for CASSPASGTSQEQFF.

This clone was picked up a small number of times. The chain's CDR3 is CASSPDADRPEAFF. DNA of the CDR3: TGTGCCAGCAGCCCGGACGCGGACAGACCTGAAGCTTTCTTT. The chain uses TRBV7-9 and TRBJ1-1; a possible D gene is TRBD1 (6 bases). Looked up from germline, CDR1 is SEHNR and CDR2 is FQNEAQ (reference sequence). V gave up 5 bases and J gave up 6 bases, with 16 bases separating them. The CDR3 runs 14 residues. Complete variable domain (other parts from reference TRBV7-9 and TRBJ1-1): DTGVSQNPRHKITKRGQNVTFRCDPISEHNRLYWYRQTLGQGPEFLTYFQNEAQLEKSRLLSDRFSAERPKGSFSTLEIQRTEQGDSAMYLCASSPDADRPEAFFGQGTRLTVV.

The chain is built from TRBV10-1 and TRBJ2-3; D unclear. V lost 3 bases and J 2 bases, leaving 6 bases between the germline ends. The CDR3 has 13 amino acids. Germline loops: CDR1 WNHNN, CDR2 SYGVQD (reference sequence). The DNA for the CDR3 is TGCGCCAGCAGTGAAGGCCCCACAGATACGCAGTATTTT. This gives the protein CASSEGPTDTQYF.

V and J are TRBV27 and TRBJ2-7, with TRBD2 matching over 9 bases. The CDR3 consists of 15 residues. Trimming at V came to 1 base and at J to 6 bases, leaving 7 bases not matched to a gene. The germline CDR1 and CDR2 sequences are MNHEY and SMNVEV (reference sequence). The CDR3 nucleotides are TGTGCCAGCAGTTTATTAGGCGGGAGGGCCGGCGAGCAGTACTTC. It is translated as CASSLLGGRAGEQYF.

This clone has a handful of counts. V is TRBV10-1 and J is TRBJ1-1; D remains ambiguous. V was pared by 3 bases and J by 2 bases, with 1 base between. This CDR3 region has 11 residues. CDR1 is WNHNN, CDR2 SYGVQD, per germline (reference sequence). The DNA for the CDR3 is TGCGCCAGCAGTGACAACACTGAAGCTTTCTTT. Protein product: CASSDNTEAFF.

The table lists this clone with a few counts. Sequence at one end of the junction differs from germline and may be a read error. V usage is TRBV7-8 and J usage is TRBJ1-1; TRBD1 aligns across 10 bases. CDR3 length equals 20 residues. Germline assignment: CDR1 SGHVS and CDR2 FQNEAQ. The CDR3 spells CASSLQKPPRMDRGNAEAFF. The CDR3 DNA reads TGTGCCAGCAGCTTACAAAAACCCCCCCGTATGGACAGGGGGAACGCTGAAGCTTTCTTT.

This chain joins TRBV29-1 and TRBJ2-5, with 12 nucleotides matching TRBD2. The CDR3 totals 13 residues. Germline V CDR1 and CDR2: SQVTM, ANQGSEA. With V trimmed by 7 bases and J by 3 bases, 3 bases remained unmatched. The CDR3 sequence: CSDRLAGEETQYF. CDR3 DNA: TGCAGCGACAGACTAGCGGGAGAAGAGACCCAGTACTTC. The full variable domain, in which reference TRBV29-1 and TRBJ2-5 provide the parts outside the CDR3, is SAVISQKPSRDICQRGTSLTIQCQVDSQVTMMFWYRQQPGQSLTLIATANQGSEATYESGFVIDKFPISRPNLTFSTLTVSNMSPEDSSIYLCSDRLAGEETQYFGPGTRLLVL.

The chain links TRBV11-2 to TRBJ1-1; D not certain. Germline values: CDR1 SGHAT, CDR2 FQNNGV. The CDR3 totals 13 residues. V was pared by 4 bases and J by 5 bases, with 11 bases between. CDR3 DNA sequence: TGTGCCAGCAGCTACCGGGTCCTAACTGAAGCTTTCTTT. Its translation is CASSYRVLTEAFF. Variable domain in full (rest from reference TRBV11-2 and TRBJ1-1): EAGVAQSPRYKIIEKRQSVAFWCNPISGHATLYWYQQILGQGPKLLIQFQNNGVVDDSQLPKDRFSAERLKGVDSTLKIQPAKLEDSAVYLCASSYRVLTEAFFGQGTRLTVV.

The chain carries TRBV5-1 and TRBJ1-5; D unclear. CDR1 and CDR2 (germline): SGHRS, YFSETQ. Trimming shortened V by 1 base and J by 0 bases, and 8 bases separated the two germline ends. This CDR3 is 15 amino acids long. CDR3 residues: CASSLMGSSNQPQHF. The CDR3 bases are TGCGCCAGCAGCTTGATGGGGAGTAGCAATCAGCCCCAGCATTTT.

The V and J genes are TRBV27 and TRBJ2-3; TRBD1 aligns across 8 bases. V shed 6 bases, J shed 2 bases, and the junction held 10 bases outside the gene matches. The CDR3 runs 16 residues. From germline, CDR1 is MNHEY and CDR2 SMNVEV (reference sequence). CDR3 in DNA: TGTGCCAGCAGACCTACAGGGGGTTCGACCACAGATACGCAGTATTTT. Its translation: CASRPTGGSTTDTQYF.

CDR3 sequence (DNA): TGTGCCAGAAGCTTACGGTACGAGCAGTACGTC. Its translation is CARSLRYEQYV. The J gene is TRBJ2-7, the V gene TRBV5-3; D ambiguous. TRBV5-3 is recorded as an ORF, its role being uncertain. The V end was cut by 2 bases, the J end by 4 bases, with 4 bases between. The CDR3 contains 11 residues.

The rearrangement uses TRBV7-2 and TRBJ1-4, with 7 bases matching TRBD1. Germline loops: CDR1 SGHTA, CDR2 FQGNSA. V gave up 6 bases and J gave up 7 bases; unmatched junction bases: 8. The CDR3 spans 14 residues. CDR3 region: CASRPGGTAEKLFF. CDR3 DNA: TGTGCCAGCAGACCCGGGGGGACAGCTGAAAAACTGTTTTTT.

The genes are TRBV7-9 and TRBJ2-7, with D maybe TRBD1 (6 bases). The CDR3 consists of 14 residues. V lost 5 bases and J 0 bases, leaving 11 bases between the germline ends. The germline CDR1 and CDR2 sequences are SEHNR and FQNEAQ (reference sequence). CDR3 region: CASSKQGTSYEQYF. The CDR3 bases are TGTGCCAGCAGCAAACAGGGTACCTCCTACGAGCAGTACTTC.

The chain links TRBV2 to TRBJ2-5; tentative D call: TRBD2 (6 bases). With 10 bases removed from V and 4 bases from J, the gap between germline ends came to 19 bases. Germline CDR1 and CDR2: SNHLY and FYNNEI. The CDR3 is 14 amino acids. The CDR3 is CATSGSAPRETQYF. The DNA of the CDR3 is TGTGCCACTTCCGGGAGCGCCCCCCGAGAGACCCAGTACTTC. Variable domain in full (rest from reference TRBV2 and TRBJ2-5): EPEVTQTPSHQVTQMGQEVILRCVPISNHLYFYWYRQILGQKVEFLVSFYNNEISEKSEIFDDQFSVERPDGSNFTLKIRSTKLEDSAMYFCATSGSAPRETQYFGPGTRLLVL.

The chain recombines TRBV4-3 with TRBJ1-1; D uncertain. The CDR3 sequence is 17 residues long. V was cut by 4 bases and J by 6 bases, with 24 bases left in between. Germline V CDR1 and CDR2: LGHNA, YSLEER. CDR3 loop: CASSLSSTAALAAEAFF. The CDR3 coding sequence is TGCGCCAGCAGCCTATCGAGCACAGCGGCCCTCGCCGCTGAAGCTTTCTTT.

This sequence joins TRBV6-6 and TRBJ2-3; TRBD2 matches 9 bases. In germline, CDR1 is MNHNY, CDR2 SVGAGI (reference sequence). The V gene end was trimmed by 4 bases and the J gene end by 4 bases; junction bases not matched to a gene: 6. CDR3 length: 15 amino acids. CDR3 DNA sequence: TGTGCCAGCAGTTCGGGACTAGCCTCGCCAGATACGCAGTATTTT. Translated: CASSSGLASPDTQYF.

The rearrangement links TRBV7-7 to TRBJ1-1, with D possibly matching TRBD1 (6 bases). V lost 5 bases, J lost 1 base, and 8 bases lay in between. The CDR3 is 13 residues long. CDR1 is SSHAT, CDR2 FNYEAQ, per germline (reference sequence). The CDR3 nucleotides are TGTGCCAGCAGCCGGGACACGAACACTGAAGCTTTCTTT. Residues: CASSRDTNTEAFF.

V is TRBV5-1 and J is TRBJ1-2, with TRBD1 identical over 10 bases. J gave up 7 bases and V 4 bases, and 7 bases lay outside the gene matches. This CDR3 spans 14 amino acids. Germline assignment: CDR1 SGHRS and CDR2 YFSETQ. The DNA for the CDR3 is TGCGCCAGCAGCCCGCCGGGACAGGGGACTGGCTACACCTTC. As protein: CASSPPGQGTGYTF. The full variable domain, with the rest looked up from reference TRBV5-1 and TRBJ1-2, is KAGVTQTPRYLIKTRGQQVTLSCSPISGHRSVSWYQQTPGQGLQFLFEYFSETQRNKGNFPGRFSGRQFSNSRSEMNVSTLELGDSALYLCASSPPGQGTGYTFGSGTRLTVV.

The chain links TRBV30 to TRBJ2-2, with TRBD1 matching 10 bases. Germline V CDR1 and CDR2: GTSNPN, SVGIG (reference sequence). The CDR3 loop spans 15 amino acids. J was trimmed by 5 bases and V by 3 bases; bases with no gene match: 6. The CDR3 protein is CAWRTRDRGTGELFF. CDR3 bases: TGTGCCTGGAGGACGCGGGACAGGGGAACCGGGGAGCTGTTTTTT.

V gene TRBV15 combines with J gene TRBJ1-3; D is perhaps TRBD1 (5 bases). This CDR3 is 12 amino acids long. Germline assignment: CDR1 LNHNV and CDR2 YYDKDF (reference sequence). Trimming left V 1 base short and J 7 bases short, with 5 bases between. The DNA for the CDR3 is TGTGCCACCAGCAGAGGGGGGAACACCATATATTTT. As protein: CATSRGGNTIYF.

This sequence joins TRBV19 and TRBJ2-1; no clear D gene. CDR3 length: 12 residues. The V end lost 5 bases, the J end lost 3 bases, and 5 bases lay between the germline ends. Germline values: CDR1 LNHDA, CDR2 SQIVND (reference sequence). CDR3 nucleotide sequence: TGTGCCAGTAGTTGGGGCTACAATGAGCAGTTCTTC. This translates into CASSWGYNEQFF.

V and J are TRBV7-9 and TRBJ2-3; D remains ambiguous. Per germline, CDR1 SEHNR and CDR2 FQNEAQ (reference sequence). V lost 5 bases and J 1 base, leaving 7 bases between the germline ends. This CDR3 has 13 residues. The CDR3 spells CASSSSGTDTQYF. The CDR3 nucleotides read TGTGCCAGCAGCAGCTCGGGCACAGATACGCAGTATTTT.

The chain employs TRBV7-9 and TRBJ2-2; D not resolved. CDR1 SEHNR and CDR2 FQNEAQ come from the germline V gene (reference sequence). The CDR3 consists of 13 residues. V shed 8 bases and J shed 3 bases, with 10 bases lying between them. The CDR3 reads CASGSRDTGELFF. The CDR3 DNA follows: TGTGCCAGCGGATCTAGGGACACCGGGGAGCTGTTTTTT.

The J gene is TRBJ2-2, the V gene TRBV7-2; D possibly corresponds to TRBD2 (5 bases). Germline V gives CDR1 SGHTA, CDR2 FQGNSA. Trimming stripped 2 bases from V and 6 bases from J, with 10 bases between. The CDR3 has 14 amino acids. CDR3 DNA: TGTGCCAGCAGCTTAAGTCGGGGTTCCGGGGAGCTGTTTTTT. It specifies CASSLSRGSGELFF.